Reported below is one T cell receptor beta chain. This sample is drawn from a study of blood T cell repertoires in COVID-19. Study details: Collection of acute and convalescent COVID-19 samples took place in the United States, Italy and Spain. The cDNA or gDNA used as material had been derived from T cells, B-cell-depleted T cells, or PBMCs.

With V trimmed by 5 bases and J by 10 bases, 12 bases remained unmatched. CDR1 is SGHTA, CDR2 FQGNSA, per germline. The CDR3 is made up of 15 amino acids. Original processing methods: By means of reference gene primer amplification, nucleated cell counts were estimated. Clones were read by immunoSEQ multiplex PCR, and TCRdb kept only the in-frame ones, dropping some. V and J calls and clone size are copied from that table; D and trimming were computed from the DNA. The table has some 100,000 clones, over 75% seen once; the top ten hold under 7%. The J gene is TRBJ1-4, the V gene TRBV7-2, with 8 bases identical to TRBD1. This clonotype was sampled from a woman aged 60 to 75 with acute or convalescent COVID-19. The material sequenced was peripheral blood. The chain's CDR3 is CASSDRTGSIGKLFF. The CDR3 DNA follows: TGTGCCAGCAGCGATCGGACAGGGTCGATCGGAAAACTGTTTTTT.